Given below is one T cell receptor (beta chain) in context. The sample is drawn from a study of blood T cells in healthy people across ages. Using a J-beta primer mix together with a sample-barcoded 5' primer, a second PCR was run for roughly 6 to 11 cycles. Each CDR3 protein gets one entry after TCRdb re-called the 5' RACE reads with MiXCR. The table shows roughly 700,000 distinct CDR3 sequences, with about 25% occurring only once. V was cut by 5 bases and J by 0 bases, with 16 bases left in between. Germline CDR1 reads SGHTA; CDR2 reads FQGNSA. This CDR3 region has 16 residues. These data also featured in a second study, about T cells of mothers and their children. As that study records: Mothers yielded over 10 million CDR3 reads, children about 3.1 million each.

This chain joins TRBV7-2 and TRBJ1-1, with TRBD1 as a possible D gene (5 bases). The sequenced sample consisted of blood. The sequence derives from a boy younger than 18 in good health. CDR3 protein: CASSPQSGIVNTEAFF. The CDR3 DNA is TGTGCCAGCAGCCCACAATCAGGGATCGTGAACACTGAAGCTTTCTTT.